This passage covers 7 T cell receptor beta chains from one sample sequenced in a study of CD8+ T cells in alopecia areata. In each case, RNA was isolated and then reverse transcribed into cDNA as the sequencing template. Data came from immunoSEQ multiplex PCR; TCRdb stores just in-frame clones and leaves some out. The sample lists hundreds of thousands of clones; about 62% were seen once. As for treatment: oral pan-JAK inhibitor, 5-10 mg twice daily. Here the sequenced sample was CD4+ T cells sorted from blood, taken at week 24, from a patient treated with tofacitinib. These receptors originate from a human donor with alopecia areata.

The chain has TRBV30 and TRBJ1-6; maybe TRBD1 (5 bases). V lost 3 bases and J 10 bases, leaving 16 bases between the germline ends. This CDR3 has 14 amino acids. Germline V lookup: CDR1 GTSNPN, CDR2 SVGIG (reference sequence). The CDR3 protein is CAWRPGDGGSPLHF. CDR3 nucleotide sequence: TGTGCCTGGAGACCGGGGGATGGAGGGTCACCCCTCCACTTT.

The chain combines TRBV19 with TRBJ2-3; maybe TRBD2 (6 bases). CDR3 length equals 13 residues. Trimming cost V 4 bases and J 1 base, with 6 bases left between them. In germline, CDR1 is LNHDA, CDR2 SQIVND (reference sequence). CDR3: CASSREGTDTQYF. DNA for the CDR3: TGTGCCAGTAGTAGGGAGGGCACAGATACGCAGTATTTT. Based on the CDR3 plus reference TRBV19 and TRBJ2-3, the full variable domain is DGGITQSPKYLFRKEGQNVTLSCEQNLNHDAMYWYRQDPGQGLRLIYYSQIVNDFQKGDIAEGYSVSREKKESFPLTVTSAQKNPTAFYLCASSREGTDTQYFGPGTRLTVL.

This clone was observed a few times. The chain employs TRBV28 and TRBJ2-3; D unresolved. V was trimmed by 5 bases and J by 4 bases, leaving 13 bases between them. The CDR3 totals 14 residues. Looked up from germline, CDR1 is MDHEN and CDR2 is SYDVKM. The CDR3 is CASSKTLPPDTQYF. CDR3 nucleotide sequence: TGTGCCAGCAGTAAGACCCTCCCCCCAGATACGCAGTATTTT.

V is TRBV5-4 and J is TRBJ1-6; D gene ambiguous. This CDR3 has 17 residues. Germline CDR1 reads SGHNT; CDR2 reads YYREEE (reference sequence). Between the trimmed V and J ends, which lost 0 bases and 5 bases, there was a span of 15 bases. CDR3 DNA sequence: TGTGCCAGCAGCTTGGCCCCATCGACACTTGATAATTCACCCCTCCACTTT. Protein product: CASSLAPSTLDNSPLHF.

J is TRBJ1-5 and V is TRBV4-1, with no clear D. This CDR3 is built from 15 residues. Trimming took 1 base from V and 7 from J, leaving 14 bases between them. CDR1 MGHRA and CDR2 YSYEKL come from the germline V gene. The CDR3 protein is CASSQVVTELQPQHF. The CDR3 coding sequence is TGCGCCAGCAGCCAAGTGGTTACAGAACTCCAGCCCCAGCATTTT.

This chain connects TRBV4-1 to TRBJ2-3; 10 bases line up with TRBD2. Germline assignment: CDR1 MGHRA and CDR2 YSYEKL. This CDR3 has 15 residues. V was clipped by 8 bases and J by 0 bases; unmatched bases: 5. CDR3 coding DNA: TGCGCCAGCGGGCTAGCGGGGGTTAGCACAGATACGCAGTATTTT. Translated, it gives CASGLAGVSTDTQYF.

As to this clone: This CDR3 is also generated by other DNA sequences in the sample. J is TRBJ2-1 and V is TRBV7-9, with D uncertain. Germline V CDR1 and CDR2: SEHNR, FQNEAQ (reference sequence). V was clipped by 5 bases and J by 8 bases, with 7 bases between them. This CDR3 has 11 amino acids. CDR3 sequence reads: CASSLGDEQFF. CDR3 DNA sequence: TGTGCCAGCAGCCTTGGGGATGAGCAGTTCTTC.